These 23 T cell receptor beta chains originate from one sample sequenced in a study of blood T cell repertoires in COVID-19. Produced via immunoSEQ multiplex PCR; TCRdb's table is partial and in-frame only. The table has about 370,000 clones, 89% seen once. The sample comprised PBMCs or T cells enriched from blood (not recorded which). The receptors shown here come from a young woman who had recovered from COVID-19.

This chain connects TRBV29-1 to TRBJ1-3; TRBD1 agrees at 10 bases. Germline V gene lookup returns CDR1 SQVTM and CDR2 ANQGSEA. CDR3 length equals 13 residues. Trimming at V came to 6 bases and at J to 4 bases, leaving 3 bases not matched to a gene. CDR3 sequence (DNA): TGCAGCGTGTGGACAGGGGGAGGAAACACCATATATTTT. It is translated as CSVWTGGGNTIYF.

This chain links TRBV28 with TRBJ1-1; D gene uncertain. Trimming left V 4 bases short and J 6 bases short, with 27 bases between. This CDR3 has 18 residues. Germline CDR1 MDHEN, CDR2 SYDVKM. The CDR3 DNA sequence: TGTGCCAGCAGTTCCCCCTCCCTTGTGGGCAGTTTTAAGGCTGAAGCTTTCTTT. Translated: CASSSPSLVGSFKAEAFF. The variable domain in full, with the rest retrieved from reference TRBV28 and TRBJ1-1, is DVKVTQSSRYLVKRTGEKVFLECVQDMDHENMFWYRQDPGLGLRLIYFSYDVKMKEKGDIPEGYSVSREKKERFSLILESASTNQTSMYLCASSSPSLVGSFKAEAFFGQGTRLTVV.

This clone was observed once. This chain links TRBV4-3 with TRBJ1-1; tentatively, D is TRBD1 (6 bases). The CDR3 has 17 residues. Trimming removed 0 bases at V and 0 bases at J, with 14 bases between. Germline-derived CDR1 and CDR2 are LGHNA and YSLEER. The CDR3 reads CASSQDHLGGLNTEAFF. The CDR3 nucleotides read TGCGCCAGCAGCCAAGATCACCTGGGGGGGCTGAACACTGAAGCTTTCTTT.

The chain is built from TRBV27 and TRBJ1-1; possible D gene TRBD1, 5 bases. Germline CDR1 MNHEY, CDR2 SMNVEV (reference sequence). V was pared by 8 bases and J by 0 bases, with 7 bases between. This CDR3 contains 12 residues. The DNA of the CDR3 is TGTGCCAGCTACAGGCTGAACACTGAAGCTTTCTTT. Its protein product is CASYRLNTEAFF.

The chain recombines TRBV2 with TRBJ1-1; TRBD1 is a possible D gene (6 bases). Germline V gene lookup returns CDR1 SNHLY and CDR2 FYNNEI. V gave up 0 bases and J gave up 11 bases, with 13 bases separating them. The CDR3 runs 13 residues. CDR3 sequence: CASSEAPTGKAFF. The CDR3 DNA is TGTGCCAGCAGTGAAGCCCCCACAGGGAAGGCTTTCTTT.

The chain recombines TRBV30 with TRBJ2-1; TRBD2 matches 13 bases. Per germline, CDR1 GTSNPN and CDR2 SVGIG (reference sequence). Trimming cost V 2 bases and J 8 bases; bases outside gene matches: 3. The CDR3 is 14 amino acids. Written as DNA, the CDR3 is TGTGCCTGGAGTAGACTAGCGGGAGGTCATGAGCAGTTCTTC. Translating gives CAWSRLAGGHEQFF.

This chain uses TRBV10-1 with TRBJ1-1; D is undetermined. Trimming shortened V by 5 bases and J by 0 bases, and 7 bases separated the two germline ends. The CDR3 is made up of 13 amino acids. Germline-derived CDR1 and CDR2 are WNHNN and SYGVQD (reference sequence). The CDR3: CASSQSLNTEAFF. The CDR3 nucleotides read TGCGCCAGCAGTCAAAGCCTGAACACTGAAGCTTTCTTT.

This clone has more than one count but fewer than ten. The chain employs TRBV19 and TRBJ2-1; 10 bases are a match to TRBD1. The germline CDR1 and CDR2 sequences are LNHDA and SQIVND (reference sequence). Trimming took 3 bases from V and 7 from J; bases not matched to a gene: 3. This CDR3 spans 14 amino acids. The CDR3 coding sequence is TGTGCCAGTAGTATTGTGGGACAGGGGAATGAGCAGTTCTTC. This gives the protein CASSIVGQGNEQFF.

V usage is TRBV4-1 and J usage is TRBJ2-5; tentative D call: TRBD2 (7 bases). Germline CDR1 is MGHRA and CDR2 is YSYEKL. The germline V and J ends were trimmed by 1 base and 3 bases, with 12 bases remaining between them. The CDR3 spans 15 residues. CDR3: CASSQAPGGEETQYF. In DNA form, the CDR3 reads TGCGCCAGCAGCCAAGCCCCGGGGGGCGAAGAGACCCAGTACTTC.

The chain joins TRBV30 to TRBJ1-2, with D possibly matching TRBD1 (5 bases). The germline CDR1 and CDR2 sequences are GTSNPN and SVGIG (reference sequence). Trimming took 7 bases from V and 0 from J, leaving 33 bases between them. CDR3 length: 20 residues. The CDR3 nucleotides are TGTGCCTCCGACTTAGTTTTCAGAAAGACAGTACCCGAAACTAACTATGGCTACACCTTC. Translation: CASDLVFRKTVPETNYGYTF.

CDR3 nucleotides: TGTGCCAGCAGTGATGGGACATCATATGGCTACACCTTC. It translates to CASSDGTSYGYTF. The rearrangement uses TRBV2 and TRBJ1-2; TRBD1 might be the D (6 bases). Germline V gene data show CDR1 as SNHLY and CDR2 as FYNNEI. The CDR3 totals 13 residues. V lost 3 bases to trimming and J lost 5 bases, with 10 bases between them.

The genes are TRBV4-3 and TRBJ2-2; 7 bases agree with TRBD2. CDR1 LGHNA and CDR2 YSLEER come from the germline V gene. V gave up 0 bases and J gave up 1 base; unmatched junction bases: 8. The CDR3 runs to 18 residues. The CDR3 here is CASSQDLGAGENTGELFF. The DNA for the CDR3 is TGCGCCAGCAGCCAAGATTTAGGCGCGGGGGAGAACACCGGGGAGCTGTTTTTT.

The chain links TRBV2 to TRBJ2-2; 9 bases align to TRBD1. V trimming: 10 bases; J trimming: 5 bases; junction bases outside the gene matches: 8. There are 14 residues in the CDR3. Germline V lookup: CDR1 SNHLY, CDR2 FYNNEI. The CDR3 bases are TGTGCCATCTCCGGGACAGGGAATACCGGGGAGCTGTTTTTT. Translation: CAISGTGNTGELFF.

The DNA for the CDR3 is TGTGCCAGCGTGGACAGAGTTGCAACTGAAGCTTTCTTT. It is translated as CASVDRVATEAFF. The V and J genes are TRBV6-5 and TRBJ1-1; D may be TRBD1 (6 bases). The CDR3 totals 13 residues. Germline V gene sequence: CDR1 MNHEY, CDR2 SVGAGI. V was clipped by 8 bases and J by 5 bases, with 15 bases between them.

The chain links TRBV9 to TRBJ2-3; D might be TRBD2 (5 bases). V gave up 1 base and J gave up 2 bases, with 11 bases separating them. This CDR3 is built from 15 residues. Germline values: CDR1 SGDLS, CDR2 YYNGEE. CDR3 in DNA: TGTGCCAGCAGCGTAATCGGAGGAAACACAGATACGCAGTATTTT. Its protein is CASSVIGGNTDTQYF.

The V and J genes are TRBV30 and TRBJ1-6; no clear D gene. This CDR3 is 12 amino acids long. Between the trimmed V and J ends, which lost 4 bases and 2 bases, there was a span of 3 bases. Germline-derived CDR1 and CDR2 are GTSNPN and SVGIG (reference sequence). The CDR3 region has the DNA TGTGCCTGGACGGCCTATAATTCACCCCTCCACTTT. Translation gives CAWTAYNSPLHF.

The rearrangement links TRBV3-1 (or the pseudogene TRBV3-2) to TRBJ2-2, with D hard to call. Trimming cost V 1 base and J 3 bases, with 6 bases left between them. The CDR3 consists of 14 residues. Germline V gives CDR1 LGHDT, CDR2 YNNKEL (reference sequence). As DNA, the CDR3 is TGTGCCAGCAGCCAAGTGAGATACACCGGGGAGCTGTTTTTT. This translates into CASSQVRYTGELFF.

In the case of this clone: This sample also contains other DNA sequences that code for the same CDR3. The chain combines TRBV12-3 or TRBV12-4 with TRBJ1-5, with 7 bases matching TRBD1. V lost 5 bases, J lost 2 bases, and 0 bases stayed unmatched. The CDR3 is made up of 13 amino acids. The CDR3 reads CASSDRGNQPQHF. The CDR3 DNA sequence: TGTGCCAGCAGTGACAGGGGCAATCAGCCCCAGCATTTT.

In nucleotides, the CDR3 is TGTGCCAGTAGTACCATAAGGGGACTTGGAAACACCATATATTTT. This gives the protein CASSTIRGLGNTIYF. The chain is built from TRBV19 and TRBJ1-3, with D perhaps matching TRBD1 (5 bases). This CDR3 region has 15 residues. In germline, CDR1 is LNHDA, CDR2 SQIVND (reference sequence). Trimming left V 4 bases short and J 3 bases short, with 13 bases between.

The chain is built from TRBV12-5 and TRBJ2-7, with 10 bases that match TRBD2. Germline CDR1 reads LGHNT; CDR2 reads FRNRAP. V lost 6 bases and J lost 2; bases outside the gene matches: 13. The CDR3 length is 17 residues. Here the CDR3 DNA reads TGTGCTAGTGGCCTGGGGGCTAGCGGGAGTAGTCCCTACGAGCAGTACTTC. Translation gives CASGLGASGSSPYEQYF.

The rearrangement joins TRBV7-2 to TRBJ1-2, with D possibly being TRBD1 (6 bases). The CDR3 runs to 15 residues. The germline V and J ends were trimmed by 7 bases and 6 bases, with 21 bases remaining between them. Germline CDR1 SGHTA, CDR2 FQGNSA. CDR3 in DNA: TGTGCCAGCACTTCCCGGGAGGGGGGGTTGGATGGCTACACCTTC. Translated: CASTSREGGLDGYTF.

The V gene is TRBV4-3, the J gene TRBJ2-1; 7 bases fit TRBD1. The V segment lost 4 bases and the J segment 0 bases; nucleotides outside the gene matches: 9. This CDR3 region has 17 residues. Germline CDR1 is LGHNA and CDR2 is YSLEER. The DNA of the CDR3 is TGCGCCAGCAGCCCCGGGCCCCCAGGGGGCTCCTACAATGAGCAGTTCTTC. This gives the protein CASSPGPPGGSYNEQFF.

This chain links TRBV9 with TRBJ2-2, with D possibly TRBD2 on 5 matching bases. The CDR3 runs to 17 residues. CDR1 is SGDLS and CDR2 is YYNGEE in the germline V gene. V lost 2 bases, J lost 3 bases, and 17 bases lay in between. Written as DNA, the CDR3 is TGTGCCAGCAGCGTTGAGGGAAACGGACTGGACACCGGGGAGCTGTTTTTT. As protein: CASSVEGNGLDTGELFF.